This TCR beta chain was observed in a study of STAT5B mutations in CD4+ large granular lymphocyte leukemia. V gave up 3 bases and J gave up 6 bases, with 19 bases separating them. The CDR3 loop spans 15 amino acids. Per germline, CDR1 SGDLS and CDR2 YYNGEE. Assay: immunoSEQ multiplex PCR; the TCRdb copy retains only in-frame clones and omits some. The repertoire holds fewer than 50,000 clones, around 80% seen once, with approximately 0.6% in the top ten. The rearrangement links TRBV9 to TRBJ2-7; no definite D call. Material: CD4+ T cells from blood buffy coats. This receptor was identified in a human donor in good health. Written as DNA, the CDR3 is TGTGCCAGCAGCGATCGTTCTATGGCGAAGGGCGAGCAGTACTTC. The encoded protein is CASSDRSMAKGEQYF. Complete variable domain (other parts from reference TRBV9 and TRBJ2-7): DSGVTQTPKHLITATGQRVTLRCSPRSGDLSVYWYQQSLDQGLQFLIQYYNGEERAKGNILERFSAQQFPDLHSELNLSSLELGDSALYFCASSDRSMAKGEQYFGPGTRLTVT.